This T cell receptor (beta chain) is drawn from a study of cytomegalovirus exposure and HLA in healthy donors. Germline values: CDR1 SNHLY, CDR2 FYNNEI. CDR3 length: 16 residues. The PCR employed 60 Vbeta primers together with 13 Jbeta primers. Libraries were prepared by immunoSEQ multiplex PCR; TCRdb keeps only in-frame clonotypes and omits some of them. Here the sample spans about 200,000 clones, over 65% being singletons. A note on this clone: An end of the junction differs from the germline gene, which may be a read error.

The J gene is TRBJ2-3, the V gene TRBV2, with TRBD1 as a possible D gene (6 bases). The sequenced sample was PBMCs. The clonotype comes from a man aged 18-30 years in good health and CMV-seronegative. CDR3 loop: CASRAPRALRTDAQYF. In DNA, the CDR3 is TGTGCCAGCAGGGCCCCCCGGGCCCTAAGGACAGATGCGCAGTATTTT.